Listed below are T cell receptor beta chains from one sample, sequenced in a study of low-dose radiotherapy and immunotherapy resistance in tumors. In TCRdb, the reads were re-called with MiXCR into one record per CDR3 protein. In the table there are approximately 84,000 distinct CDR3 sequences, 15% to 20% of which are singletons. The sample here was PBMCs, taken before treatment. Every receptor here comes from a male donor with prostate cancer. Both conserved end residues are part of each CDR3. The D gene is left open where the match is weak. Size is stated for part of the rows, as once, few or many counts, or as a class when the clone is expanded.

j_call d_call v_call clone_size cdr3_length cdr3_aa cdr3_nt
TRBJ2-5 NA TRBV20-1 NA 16 CSARDLAGTPKETQYF TGCAGTGCTAGAGATTTGGCAGGTACCCCCAAAGAGACCCAGTACTTC
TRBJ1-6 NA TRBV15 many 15 CATSSGPPGNSPLHF TGTGCCACCAGCTCCGGGCCTCCTGGTAATTCACCCCTCCACTTT
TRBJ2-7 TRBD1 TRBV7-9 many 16 CASSYGQGAYLYEQYF TGTGCCAGCAGCTATGGACAGGGGGCCTATCTCTACGAGCAGTACTTC
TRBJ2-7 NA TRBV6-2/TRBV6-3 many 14 CASSSRDMTYEQYF TGTGCCAGCAGTTCCCGGGACATGACCTACGAGCAGTACTTC
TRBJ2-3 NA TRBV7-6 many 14 CASSLTTSTDTQYF TGTGCCAGCAGCCTCACGACCAGCACAGATACGCAGTATTTT
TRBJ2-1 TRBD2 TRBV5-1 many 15 CASSLEAGGYNEQFF TGCGCCAGCAGCTTGGAGGCGGGGGGCTACAATGAGCAGTTCTTC
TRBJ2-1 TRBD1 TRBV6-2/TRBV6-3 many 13 CASSGQGVNEQFF TGTGCCAGCAGTGGACAGGGGGTCAATGAGCAGTTCTTC
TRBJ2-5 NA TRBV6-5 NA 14 CASMLAQEQETQYF TGTGCCAGCATGTTAGCCCAGGAGCAAGAGACCCAGTACTTC
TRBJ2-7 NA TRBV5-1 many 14 CASSPGGGINEQYF TGCGCCAGCAGCCCCGGAGGAGGGATCAACGAGCAGTACTTC
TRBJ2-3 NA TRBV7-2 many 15 CASSLARRWGDTQYF TGTGCCAGCAGCTTAGCGCGTCGATGGGGAGATACGCAGTATTTT
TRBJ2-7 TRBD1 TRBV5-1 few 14 CASSPGTVASWQYF TGCGCCAGCAGCCCAGGGACAGTCGCTTCGTGGCAGTACTTC
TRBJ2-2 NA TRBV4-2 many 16 CASSPRLATNTGELFF TGTGCCAGCAGCCCCCGCCTAGCGACGAACACCGGGGAGCTGTTTTTT
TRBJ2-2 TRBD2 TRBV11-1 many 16 CASSHSGGPNTGELFF TGTGCCAGCAGCCATAGCGGGGGGCCTAACACCGGGGAGCTGTTTTTT
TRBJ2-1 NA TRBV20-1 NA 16 CSPIGSLGPSYNEQFF TGCAGTCCAATAGGGAGTCTTGGACCCTCCTACAATGAGCAGTTCTTC
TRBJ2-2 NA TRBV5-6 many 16 CASSLVHSANTGELFF TGTGCCAGCAGCTTGGTTCACTCCGCGAACACCGGGGAGCTGTTTTTT
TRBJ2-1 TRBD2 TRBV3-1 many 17 CASSQEGLAEPVNEQFF TGTGCCAGCAGCCAAGAGGGACTAGCGGAGCCCGTCAATGAGCAGTTCTTC
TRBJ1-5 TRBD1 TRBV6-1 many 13 CASSGTDSQPQHF TGTGCCAGCTCCGGGACAGACAGTCAGCCCCAGCATTTT
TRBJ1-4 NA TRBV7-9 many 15 CASSFGGQSNEKLFF TGTGCCAGCAGCTTCGGGGGGCAGTCCAATGAAAAACTGTTTTTT
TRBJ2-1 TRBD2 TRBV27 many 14 CASSFGGGWSVQFF TGTGCCAGCAGTTTCGGCGGGGGTTGGTCTGTACAGTTCTTC
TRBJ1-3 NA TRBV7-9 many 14 CASSSTGSGNTIYF TGTGCCAGCAGCTCGACGGGGTCTGGAAACACCATATATTTT
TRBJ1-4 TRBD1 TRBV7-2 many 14 CASRSGQGNEKLFF TGTGCCAGCAGATCCGGACAGGGAAATGAAAAACTGTTTTTT
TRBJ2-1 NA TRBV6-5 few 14 CASSYNRDYNEQFF TGTGCCAGCAGTTATAACAGGGACTACAATGAGCAGTTCTTC
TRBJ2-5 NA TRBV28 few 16 CASSPQTASAVETQYF TGTGCCAGCAGTCCACAGACTGCTTCCGCGGTGGAGACCCAGTACTTC
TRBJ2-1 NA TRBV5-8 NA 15 CASSLERTTFNEEFF TGTGCCAGCAGCTTGGAAAGGACTACGTTCAATGAGGAGTTCTTC